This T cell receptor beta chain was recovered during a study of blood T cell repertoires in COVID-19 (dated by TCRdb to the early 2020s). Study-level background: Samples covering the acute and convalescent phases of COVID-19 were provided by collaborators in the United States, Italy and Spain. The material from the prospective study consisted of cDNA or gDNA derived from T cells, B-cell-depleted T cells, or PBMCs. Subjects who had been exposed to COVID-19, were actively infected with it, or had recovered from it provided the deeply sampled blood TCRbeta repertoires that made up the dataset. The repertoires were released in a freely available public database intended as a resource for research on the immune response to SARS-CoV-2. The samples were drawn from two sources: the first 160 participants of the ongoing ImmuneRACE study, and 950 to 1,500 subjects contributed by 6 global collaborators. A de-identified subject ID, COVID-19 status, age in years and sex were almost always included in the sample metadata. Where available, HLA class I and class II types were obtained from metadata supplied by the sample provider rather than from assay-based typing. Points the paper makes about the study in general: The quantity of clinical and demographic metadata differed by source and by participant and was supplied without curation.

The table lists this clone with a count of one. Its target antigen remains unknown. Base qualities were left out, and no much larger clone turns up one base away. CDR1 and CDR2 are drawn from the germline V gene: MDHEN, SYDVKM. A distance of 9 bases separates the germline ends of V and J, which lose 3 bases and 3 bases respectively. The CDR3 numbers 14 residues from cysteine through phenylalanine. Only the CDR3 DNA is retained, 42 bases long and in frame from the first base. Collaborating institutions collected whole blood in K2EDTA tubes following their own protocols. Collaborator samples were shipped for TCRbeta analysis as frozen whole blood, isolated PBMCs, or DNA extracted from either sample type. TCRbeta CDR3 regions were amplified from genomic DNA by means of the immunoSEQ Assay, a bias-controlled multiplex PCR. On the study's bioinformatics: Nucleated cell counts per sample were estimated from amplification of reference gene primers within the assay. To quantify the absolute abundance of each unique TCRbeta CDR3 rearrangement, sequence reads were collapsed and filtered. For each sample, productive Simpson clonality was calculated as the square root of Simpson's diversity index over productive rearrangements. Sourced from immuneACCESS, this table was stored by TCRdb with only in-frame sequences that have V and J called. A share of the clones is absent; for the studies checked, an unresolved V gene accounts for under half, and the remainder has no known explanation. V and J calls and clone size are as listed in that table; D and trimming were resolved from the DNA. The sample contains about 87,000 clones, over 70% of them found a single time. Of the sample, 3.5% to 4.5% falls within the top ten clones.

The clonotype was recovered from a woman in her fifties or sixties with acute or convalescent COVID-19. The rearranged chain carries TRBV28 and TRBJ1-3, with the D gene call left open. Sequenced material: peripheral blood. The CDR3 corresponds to CASSFVTDGNTIYF. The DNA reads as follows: TGTGCCAGCAGTTTCGTCACAGATGGAAACACCATATATTTT.